What follows is one TCR beta chain and its context. The antigen it binds to is not known. Per-nucleotide qualities are absent, and no much larger clonotype sits a single base away. The data derive from a study of control samples from healthy donors and cancer patients (dated by TCRdb to the early 2020s). The V end gives up 4 bases and the J end 4 bases, leaving 8 bases in the junction not matched to a gene. From the cysteine up to the phenylalanine, the CDR3 has a length of 15 residues. Only CDR3 DNA is held: 45 bases, read in frame from base 1. The CDR1 and CDR2 encoded by the germline V gene (reference sequence) are SGHKS and YYEKEE. The receptor library was made with the immunoSEQ multiplex PCR assay. TCRdb's version of the immuneACCESS table is confined to in-frame rearrangements and falls short of the full clone set. An unresolved V gene accounts for under half of the shortfall where checked; the remainder is of unknown origin. The sample has about 60,000 clones on record, about nine tenths of them singletons. 0.95% to 1.5% of the sample lies in the top ten.

Source material: PBMCs. The TCR sequence derives from a woman between 50 and 59 years old with colorectal cancer. The chain employs TRBV5-5 and TRBJ2-7, with 10 central nucleotides matching TRBD2. The CDR3 protein: CASSPRTSGMYEQYF. In nucleotide form, the sequence is TGTGCCAGCAGCCCAAGGACTAGCGGTATGTACGAGCAGTACTTC. With the portions outside the CDR3 filled from the reference TRBV5-5 and TRBJ2-7 genes, the complete variable region becomes DAGVTQSPTHLIKTRGQQVTLRCSPISGHKSVSWYQQVLGQGPQFIFQYYEKEERGRGNFPDRFSARQFPNYSSELNVNALLLGDSALYLCASSPRTSGMYEQYFGPGTRLTVT.